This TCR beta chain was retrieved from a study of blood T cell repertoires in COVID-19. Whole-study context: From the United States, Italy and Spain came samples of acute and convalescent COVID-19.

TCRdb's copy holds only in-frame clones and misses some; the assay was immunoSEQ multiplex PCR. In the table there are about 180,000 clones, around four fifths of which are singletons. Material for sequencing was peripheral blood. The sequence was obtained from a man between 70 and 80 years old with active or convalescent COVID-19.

CDR3 coding DNA: TGTGCCAGCAAAACTAGCGGGCCCTACAATGAGCAGTTCTTC. Its protein is CASKTSGPYNEQFF. The rearrangement links TRBV6-5 to TRBJ2-1; 9 positions agree with TRBD2. The germline CDR1 and CDR2 sequences are MNHEY and SVGAGI. This CDR3 region has 14 residues. The V segment lost 7 bases and the J segment 2 bases; nucleotides outside the gene matches: 3.